The T cell receptor beta chain under discussion was sequenced for a study of cytomegalovirus exposure and HLA in healthy donors. Findings and caveats of the study: Analysis performed later showed TCR beta chains linked to HLA being more clonally expanded than equally common others. In vitro confirmation showed a few CMV-associated chains to be CMV antigen specific. The authors excluded some V segments, including TRBV6-2 and TRBV6-3, as indistinguishable.

V dropped 9 bases and J dropped 2 bases, with 7 bases sitting between them. The CDR3 covers 11 residues. The germline CDR1 and CDR2 sequences are SNHLY and FYNNEI. On this clone: What it recognizes is unknown.

PCR employed 60 Vbeta and 13 Jbeta primers. Libraries were prepared by immunoSEQ multiplex PCR; TCRdb keeps only in-frame clonotypes and omits some of them. The data show about 220,000 clones, 76% seen once. The chain recombines TRBV2 with TRBJ2-5, with unresolved D. Sequencing was done on a sample of PBMCs. This receptor was taken from a man aged 18 to 29 in good health and CMV-seronegative. CDR3 in DNA: TGTGCCAGTCAACTACAAGAGACCCAGTACTTC. Amino acid sequence: CASQLQETQYF.